The 2 T cell receptor beta chains listed next were all sequenced from one sample in a study of long-term antiretroviral therapy in people with HIV. The libraries were made with immunoSEQ v3.0 at survey level. Data came from immunoSEQ multiplex PCR; TCRdb stores just in-frame clones and leaves some out. The sample carries about 16,000 clones, 81% recorded once. The specimen was unsorted PBMCs, collected approximately 14 months before starting antiretroviral therapy. These receptors all stem from a young man with HIV.

The CDR3 loop reads CASSSDRAETQYF. The CDR3 DNA follows: TGTGCCAGCAGCTCTGACAGGGCGGAGACCCAGTACTTC. The J gene is TRBJ2-5, the V gene TRBV5-6, with 7 bases fitting TRBD1. The CDR3 runs to 13 residues. V lost 3 bases and J lost 5; bases outside the gene matches: 4. CDR1 is SGHDT and CDR2 is YYEEEE in the germline V gene.

The V gene is TRBV4-1, the J gene TRBJ2-7; 9 bases align to TRBD1. There are 16 residues in the CDR3. Per the germline V gene, CDR1 is MGHRA and CDR2 is YSYEKL. The ends lost 2 bases at V and 2 bases at J; junction bases unmatched: 7. The CDR3 loop is CASSQSTGQGAYEQYF. The CDR3 DNA reads TGCGCCAGCAGCCAATCGACGGGACAGGGCGCCTACGAGCAGTACTTC.